This entry lists 8 T cell receptor beta chains sequenced from one sample in a study of T cells in narcolepsy. Using immunoSEQ multiplex PCR, the repertoire was profiled, and TCRdb retains in-frame clones only, with some absent. The sample has about 35,000 clones, around 80% seen once. The sample was memory (CD45RA-) CD4+ T cells from blood. These receptors were collected from a human donor in good health.

This rearrangement joins TRBV2 to TRBJ1-2; D uncertain. Germline V gives CDR1 SNHLY, CDR2 FYNNEI. The CDR3 is 12 amino acids. V was clipped by 5 bases and J by 0 bases, with 4 bases between them. CDR3 loop: CASSPTNYGYTF. The CDR3 DNA follows: TGTGCCAGCAGTCCCACTAACTATGGCTACACCTTC.

The chain joins TRBV7-6 to TRBJ2-2, with D perhaps matching TRBD1 (6 bases). With 6 bases removed from V and 7 bases from J, the gap between germline ends came to 21 bases. The CDR3 has 16 residues. CDR1 SGHVS and CDR2 FNYEAQ come from the germline V gene. The CDR3 DNA is TGTGCCAGCAGTAGAATGCAGGGGTGGAGCAGCGGGGAGCTGTTTTTT. Its translation: CASSRMQGWSSGELFF. Together with reference TRBV7-6 and TRBJ2-2, the CDR3 gives the full variable domain: GAGVSQSPRYKVTKRGQDVALRCDPISGHVSLYWYRQALGQGPEFLTYFNYEAQQDKSGLPNDRFSAERPEGSISTLTIQRTEQRDSAMYRCASSRMQGWSSGELFFGEGSRLTVL.

The genes are TRBV5-1 and TRBJ1-1; D possibly corresponds to TRBD1 (5 bases). Germline loops: CDR1 SGHRS, CDR2 YFSETQ. V was shortened by 0 bases and J by 1 base, with 7 bases between the two germline ends. This CDR3 is built from 14 residues. CDR3 residues: CASSLARANTEAFF. In DNA, the CDR3 is TGCGCCAGCAGCTTGGCCAGGGCGAACACTGAAGCTTTCTTT.

V usage is TRBV27 and J usage is TRBJ2-3, with TRBD2 matching 11 bases. The CDR3 extends over 20 amino acids. Germline loops: CDR1 MNHEY, CDR2 SMNVEV (reference sequence). With V trimmed by 0 bases and J by 3 bases, 14 bases remained unmatched. The CDR3 sequence is CASSLSNVYSSGGGTDTQYF. The CDR3 nucleotides are TGTGCCAGCAGTTTATCGAACGTTTATAGTAGCGGGGGGGGGACAGATACGCAGTATTTT.

On this clone: The same CDR3 can be traced to other DNA sequences in this sample. The CDR3 DNA reads as TGTGCCAGCAGACCAGGACAGATCATCTACGAGCAGTACTTC. Protein: CASRPGQIIYEQYF. The V and J genes are TRBV27 and TRBJ2-7; TRBD1 is a possible D gene (6 bases). CDR1 is MNHEY and CDR2 is SMNVEV in the germline V gene (reference sequence). The CDR3 extends over 14 amino acids. Trimming took 6 bases from V and 3 from J, leaving 15 bases between them.

The genes are TRBV28 and TRBJ2-7; maybe TRBD2 (5 bases). Germline V gene data show CDR1 as MDHEN and CDR2 as SYDVKM. This CDR3 contains 15 residues. V lost 4 bases and J 3 bases, leaving 16 bases between the germline ends. The CDR3 here is CASSSAGGLIYEQYF. CDR3 nucleotide sequence: TGTGCCAGCAGTTCTGCAGGAGGCCTTATCTACGAGCAGTACTTC.

The CDR3 coding sequence is TGTGCCAGCAGTGAATTGGAGGGTGGTACGCAGTATTTT. Amino acids: CASSELEGGTQYF. The rearrangement joins TRBV6-1 to TRBJ2-3, with a weak D call TRBD2 (6 bases). Germline CDR1 is MNHNS and CDR2 is SASEGT. This CDR3 region has 13 residues. V lost 2 bases, J lost 8 bases, and 11 bases lay in between.

The chain combines TRBV5-6 with TRBJ2-6, with D unresolved. CDR1 SGHDT and CDR2 YYEEEE come from the germline V gene. The CDR3 contains 15 residues. V lost 6 bases, J lost 0 bases, and 10 bases lay in between. The CDR3 nucleotides are TGTGCCAGCACCTCCAGGAGCTCTGGGGCCAACGTCCTGACTTTC. It is translated as CASTSRSSGANVLTF.